One and the same sample provided the 14 T cell receptor beta chains below, sequenced in a study of T cells in localized non-small cell lung cancer. The assay was immunoSEQ multiplex PCR, and TCRdb's table has in-frame clones only and misses some. The data hold about 52,000 clones, with 80% to 90% observed a single time. Sample: peripheral blood, taken before any cancer treatment. The receptor set was obtained from a male donor at least 60 years old with stage III squamous cell lung carcinoma.

The rearrangement uses TRBV6-5 and TRBJ1-2, with no clear D. The germline V gene has CDR1 MNHEY and CDR2 SVGAGI. V was cut by 2 bases and J by 4 bases, with 5 bases left in between. The CDR3 covers 12 residues. The CDR3 sequence is CASSYVGYGYTF. CDR3 bases: TGTGCCAGCAGTTACGTCGGCTATGGCTACACCTTC.

The V call is TRBV7-3, the J call TRBJ2-3; D gene ambiguous. Germline V gene lookup returns CDR1 SGHTA and CDR2 FQGTGA. The V end was cut by 2 bases, the J end by 2 bases, with 5 bases between. The CDR3 covers 13 residues. The CDR3 nucleotides are TGTGCCAGCAGCTTAGACTTCACAGATACGCAGTATTTT. Protein sequence: CASSLDFTDTQYF.

CDR3 loop: CASSAIPLGFDGNSPLHF. CDR3 nucleotide sequence: TGTGCCAGTAGTGCAATACCCCTCGGATTCGATGGTAATTCACCCCTCCACTTT. The chain combines TRBV19 with TRBJ1-6; D not resolved. CDR1 is LNHDA and CDR2 is SQIVND in the germline V gene (reference sequence). The CDR3 consists of 18 residues. V lost 5 bases to trimming and J lost 6 bases, with 23 bases between them.

The chain uses TRBV5-4 and TRBJ2-5, with D possibly matching TRBD2 (5 bases). V was pared by 4 bases and J by 3 bases, with 16 bases between. Germline CDR1 and CDR2: SGHNT and YYREEE (reference sequence). CDR3 length: 15 residues. The CDR3 DNA is TGTGCCAGCAGCCACCGACTAAGCGGAGAAGAGACCCAGTACTTC. Its translation is CASSHRLSGEETQYF.

This chain links TRBV5-5 with TRBJ1-1; 8 bases agree with TRBD1. V shed 4 bases and J 1 base; nucleotides not matched to a gene: 6. CDR1 and CDR2 from the germline V gene are SGHKS and YYEKEE (reference sequence). CDR3 size: 15 residues. The CDR3, as DNA: TGTGCCAGCAGCCTAGGACAGGGCCGGAACACTGAAGCTTTCTTT. Translation gives CASSLGQGRNTEAFF.

V is TRBV27 and J is TRBJ1-2, with 10 bases matching TRBD1. Germline V gives CDR1 MNHEY, CDR2 SMNVEV (reference sequence). The CDR3 has 15 amino acids. V was pared by 4 bases and J by 5 bases, with 7 bases of the junction left unmatched. The CDR3 protein is CASSSGTGERYGYTF. The CDR3 DNA sequence: TGTGCCAGCAGTTCCGGGACAGGGGAAAGGTATGGCTACACCTTC.

The V and J genes are TRBV29-1 and TRBJ1-3; 7 bases align to TRBD1. The CDR3 length is 16 residues. Losses at the gene ends were 7 bases for V and 0 bases for J; bases not matched to a gene: 12. In germline, CDR1 is SQVTM, CDR2 ANQGSEA. The DNA of the CDR3 is TGCAGCGCAGCCTACTCCAGGGGGGTCTCTGGAAACACCATATATTTT. It is translated as CSAAYSRGVSGNTIYF.

This sequence joins TRBV7-3 and TRBJ2-3; D call uncertain. From germline, CDR1 is SGHTA and CDR2 FQGTGA. V was pared by 0 bases and J by 9 bases, with 10 bases between. The CDR3 runs to 13 residues. The CDR3 nucleotides are TGTGCCAGCAGCTTAACCTCCGGGCCGACGCAGTATTTT. This gives the protein CASSLTSGPTQYF.

V usage is TRBV5-1 and J usage is TRBJ1-4; possibly TRBD1 for D (5 bases). There are 17 residues in the CDR3. Germline V gene data show CDR1 as SGHRS and CDR2 as YFSETQ. Deletions cut 0 bases from V and 1 base from J, with 13 bases between. This chain's CDR3 is CASSLVGLGETNEKLFF. CDR3 coding DNA: TGCGCCAGCAGCTTGGTCGGCCTGGGGGAAACTAATGAAAAACTGTTTTTT.

This clone is a singleton in its sample. This sequence joins TRBV7-2 and TRBJ2-1; unclear D gene. Germline CDR1 is SGHTA and CDR2 is FQGNSA. The CDR3 runs 14 residues. V lost 1 base, J lost 6 bases, and 10 bases lay in between. This CDR3 is CASSLVAGSNEQFF. CDR3 coding DNA: TGTGCCAGCAGCTTAGTGGCCGGGTCCAATGAGCAGTTCTTC.

The chain employs TRBV7-2 and TRBJ2-7; D assignment may be TRBD1 or TRBD2 (5 bases each). This CDR3 comprises 13 residues. In germline, CDR1 is SGHTA, CDR2 FQGNSA. Deletions cut 1 base from V and 4 bases from J, with 8 bases between. The CDR3 coding sequence is TGTGCCAGCAGCTTAGGGGGGTTGTACGAGCAGTACTTC. Translation gives CASSLGGLYEQYF.

V usage is TRBV29-1 and J usage is TRBJ2-3, with D perhaps TRBD2 (6 bases). The germline CDR1 and CDR2 sequences are SQVTM and ANQGSEA. The CDR3 extends over 15 amino acids. V was cut by 2 bases and J by 0 bases, with 12 bases left in between. Here the CDR3 reads CSVEFSGASTDTQYF. The CDR3 nucleotides read TGCAGCGTTGAATTTAGCGGAGCTAGCACAGATACGCAGTATTTT.

V gene TRBV18 combines with J gene TRBJ2-3, with TRBD1 identical over 8 bases. Germline V gene data show CDR1 as KGHSH and CDR2 as LQKENI. This CDR3 has 15 residues. Unmatched junction bases numbered 2, after V lost 0 bases and J lost 3 bases. CDR3 DNA: TGTGCCAGCTCACCACCAAGACAGGGGACAGATACGCAGTATTTT. Translation gives CASSPPRQGTDTQYF.

The chain is built from TRBV10-3 and TRBJ1-2; D gene uncertain. V dropped 3 bases and J dropped 4 bases, with 15 bases sitting between them. CDR3 length equals 15 residues. Germline lookup yields CDR1 ENHRY and CDR2 SYGVKD. In DNA form, the CDR3 reads TGTGCCATCAGTGATTGGGAGGAACTGCTCTATGGCTACACCTTC. Translated, it gives CAISDWEELLYGYTF.